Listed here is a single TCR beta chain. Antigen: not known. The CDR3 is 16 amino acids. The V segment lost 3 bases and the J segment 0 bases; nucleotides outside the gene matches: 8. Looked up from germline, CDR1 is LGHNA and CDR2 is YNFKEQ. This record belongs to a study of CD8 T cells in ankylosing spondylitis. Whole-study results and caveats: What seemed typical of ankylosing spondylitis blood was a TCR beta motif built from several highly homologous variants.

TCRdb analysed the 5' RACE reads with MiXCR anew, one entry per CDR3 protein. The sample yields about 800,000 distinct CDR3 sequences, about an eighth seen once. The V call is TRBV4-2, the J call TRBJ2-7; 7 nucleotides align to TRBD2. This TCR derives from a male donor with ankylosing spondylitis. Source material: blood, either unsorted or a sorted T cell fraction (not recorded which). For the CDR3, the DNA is TGTGCCAGCAGCCACCACATAGCGGGTTCCTCCTACGAGCAGTACTTC. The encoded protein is CASSHHIAGSSYEQYF.